This T cell receptor beta chain was retrieved from a study of blood T cells in healthy people across ages. A second PCR of about 7 to 12 cycles used a sample-barcoded 5' primer and a J-beta primer mix. MiXCR, applied by TCRdb to the 5' RACE reads, yields one record per CDR3 protein. The data show some 1.4 million distinct CDR3 sequences, about 43% seen once. The germline CDR1 and CDR2 sequences are SGHAT and FQNNGV. The V gene lost 0 bases and the J gene lost 7 bases, with 15 bases spanning the gap. The CDR3 is 16 residues long. Points from the study as a whole: Unsorted PBMC input precluded a conclusive naive versus antigen-experienced comparison. Roughly linear age-related decline in beta diversity appeared, significant by age around 40.

Each donor supplied roughly 9.2 milliliters of peripheral blood. The authors extracted at least 5 micrograms of total RNA per sample. This clonotype was counted a few times. Its specificity is not known. The rearrangement uses TRBV11-2 and TRBJ2-2; a possible D gene is TRBD2 (5 bases). The TCR comes from a woman between 18 and 30 years old in good health. Material: blood. The CDR3 is CASSLDPGLNLGELFF. The CDR3 nucleotides are TGTGCCAGCAGCTTAGACCCCGGACTTAATCTCGGGGAGCTGTTTTTT.